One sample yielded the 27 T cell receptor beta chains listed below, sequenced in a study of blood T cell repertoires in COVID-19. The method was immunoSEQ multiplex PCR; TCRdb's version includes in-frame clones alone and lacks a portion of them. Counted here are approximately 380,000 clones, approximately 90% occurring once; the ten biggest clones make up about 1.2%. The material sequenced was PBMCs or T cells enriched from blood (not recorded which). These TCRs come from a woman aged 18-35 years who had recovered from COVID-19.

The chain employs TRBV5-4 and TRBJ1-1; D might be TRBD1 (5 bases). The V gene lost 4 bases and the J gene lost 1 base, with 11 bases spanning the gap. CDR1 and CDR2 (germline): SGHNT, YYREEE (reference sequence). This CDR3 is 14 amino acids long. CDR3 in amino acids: CASSPWTPNTEAFF. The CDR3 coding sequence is TGTGCCAGCAGCCCCTGGACACCGAACACTGAAGCTTTCTTT.

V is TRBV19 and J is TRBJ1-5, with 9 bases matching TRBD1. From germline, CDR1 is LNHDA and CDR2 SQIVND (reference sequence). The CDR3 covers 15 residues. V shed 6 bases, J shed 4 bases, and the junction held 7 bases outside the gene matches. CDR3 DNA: TGTGCCAGTAGCCTATGGGACAGGGATAATCAGCCCCAGCATTTT. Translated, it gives CASSLWDRDNQPQHF.

The CDR3 loop reads CASSPVGTRGVDEQFF. The CDR3 region has the DNA TGTGCCAGCAGCCCCGTTGGGACTAGAGGTGTCGATGAGCAGTTCTTC. The chain joins TRBV9 to TRBJ2-1; 8 bases map to TRBD2. V shed 4 bases and J 8 bases; nucleotides not matched to a gene: 14. Germline lookup yields CDR1 SGDLS and CDR2 YYNGEE. The CDR3 is made up of 16 amino acids.

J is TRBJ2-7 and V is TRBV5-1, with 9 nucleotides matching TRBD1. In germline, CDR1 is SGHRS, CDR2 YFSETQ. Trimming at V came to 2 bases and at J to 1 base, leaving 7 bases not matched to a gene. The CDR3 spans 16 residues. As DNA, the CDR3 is TGCGCCAGCAGCTTACGGGTCGGACAGGGGTCCTACGAGCAGTACTTC. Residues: CASSLRVGQGSYEQYF.

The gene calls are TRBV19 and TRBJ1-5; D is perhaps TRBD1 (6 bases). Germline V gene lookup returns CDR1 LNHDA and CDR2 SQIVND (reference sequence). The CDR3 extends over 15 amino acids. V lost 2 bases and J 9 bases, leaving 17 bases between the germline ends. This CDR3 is CASSILGHLYSPQHF. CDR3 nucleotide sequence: TGTGCCAGTAGTATATTGGGACACCTTTATTCGCCCCAGCATTTT.

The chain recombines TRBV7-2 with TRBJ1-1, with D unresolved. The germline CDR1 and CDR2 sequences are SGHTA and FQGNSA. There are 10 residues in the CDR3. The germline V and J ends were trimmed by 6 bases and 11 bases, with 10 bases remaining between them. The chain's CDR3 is CASSDGNAFF. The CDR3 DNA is TGTGCCAGCAGTGACGGGAACGCTTTCTTT.

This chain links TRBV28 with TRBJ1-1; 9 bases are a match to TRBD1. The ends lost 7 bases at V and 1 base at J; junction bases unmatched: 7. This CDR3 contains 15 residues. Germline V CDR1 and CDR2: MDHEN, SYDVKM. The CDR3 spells CASTTGGFGNTEAFF. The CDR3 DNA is TGTGCCAGCACTACAGGGGGCTTTGGGAACACTGAAGCTTTCTTT.

For the CDR3, the DNA is TGTGCCAGCAGCTTGGGGCAGGGCGTAAATACGCAGTATTTT. Its protein product is CASSLGQGVNTQYF. The rearrangement joins TRBV5-8 to TRBJ2-3; possibly TRBD1 for D (5 bases). The CDR3 has 14 amino acids. V dropped 0 bases and J dropped 7 bases, with 12 bases sitting between them. Looked up from germline, CDR1 is SGHTS and CDR2 is YDEGEE.

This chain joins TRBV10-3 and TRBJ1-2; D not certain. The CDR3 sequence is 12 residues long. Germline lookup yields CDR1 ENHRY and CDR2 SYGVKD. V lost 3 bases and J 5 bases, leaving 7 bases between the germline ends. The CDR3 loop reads CAISETTYGYTF. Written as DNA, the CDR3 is TGTGCCATCAGTGAAACTACGTATGGCTACACCTTC.

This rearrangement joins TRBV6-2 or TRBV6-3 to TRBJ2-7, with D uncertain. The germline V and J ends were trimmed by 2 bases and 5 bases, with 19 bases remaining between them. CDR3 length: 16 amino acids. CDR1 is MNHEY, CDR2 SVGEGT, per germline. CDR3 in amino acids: CASSYPHSPGANEQYF. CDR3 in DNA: TGTGCCAGCAGTTACCCCCATTCCCCTGGAGCTAACGAGCAGTACTTC.

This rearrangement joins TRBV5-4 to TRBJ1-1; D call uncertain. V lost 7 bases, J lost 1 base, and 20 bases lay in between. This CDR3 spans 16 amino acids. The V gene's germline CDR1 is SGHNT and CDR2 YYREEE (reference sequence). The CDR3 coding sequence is TGTGCCAGCGACGTTCCGAGGCGAATAGAGAACACTGAAGCTTTCTTT. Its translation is CASDVPRRIENTEAFF.

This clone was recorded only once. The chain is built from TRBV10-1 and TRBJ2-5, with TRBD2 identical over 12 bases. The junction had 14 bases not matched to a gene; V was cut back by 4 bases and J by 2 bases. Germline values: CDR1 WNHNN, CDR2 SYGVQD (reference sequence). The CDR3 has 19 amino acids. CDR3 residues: CASSGVRLAGGETQETQYF. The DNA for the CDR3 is TGCGCCAGCAGTGGAGTTCGGCTAGCGGGGGGGGAAACACAAGAGACCCAGTACTTC.

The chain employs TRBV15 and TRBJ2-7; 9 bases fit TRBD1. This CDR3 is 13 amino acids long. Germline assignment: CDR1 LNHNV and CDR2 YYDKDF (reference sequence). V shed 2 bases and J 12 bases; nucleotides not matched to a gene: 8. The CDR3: CATSRLDRGYLYF. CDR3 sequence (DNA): TGTGCCACCAGCAGACTGGACAGGGGCTATCTGTACTTC.

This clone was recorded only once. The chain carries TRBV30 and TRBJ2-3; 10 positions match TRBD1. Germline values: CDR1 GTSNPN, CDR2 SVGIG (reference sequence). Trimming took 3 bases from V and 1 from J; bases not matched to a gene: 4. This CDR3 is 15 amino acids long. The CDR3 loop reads CAWSGTGARTDTQYF. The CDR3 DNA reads TGTGCCTGGAGCGGGACAGGGGCCCGCACAGATACGCAGTATTTT.

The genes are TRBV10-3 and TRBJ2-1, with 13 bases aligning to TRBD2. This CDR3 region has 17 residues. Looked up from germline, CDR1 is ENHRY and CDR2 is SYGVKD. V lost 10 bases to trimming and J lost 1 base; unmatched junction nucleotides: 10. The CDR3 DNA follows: TGTGCCACCCGAAGGACTAGCGGGGGACCATCCTACAATGAGCAGTTCTTC. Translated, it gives CATRRTSGGPSYNEQFF.

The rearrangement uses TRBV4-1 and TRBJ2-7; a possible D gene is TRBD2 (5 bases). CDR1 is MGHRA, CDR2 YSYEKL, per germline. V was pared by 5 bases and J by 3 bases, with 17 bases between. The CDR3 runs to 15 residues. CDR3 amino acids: CASSFREAGDYEQYF. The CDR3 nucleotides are TGCGCCAGCAGCTTCCGGGAAGCTGGGGACTACGAGCAGTACTTC.

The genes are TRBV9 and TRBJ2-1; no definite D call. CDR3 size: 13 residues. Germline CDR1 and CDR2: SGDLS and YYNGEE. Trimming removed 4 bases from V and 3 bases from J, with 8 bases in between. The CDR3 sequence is CASSTSGYNEQFF. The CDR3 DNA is TGTGCCAGCAGCACTTCGGGCTACAATGAGCAGTTCTTC. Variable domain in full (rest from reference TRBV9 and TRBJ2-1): DSGVTQTPKHLITATGQRVTLRCSPRSGDLSVYWYQQSLDQGLQFLIQYYNGEERAKGNILERFSAQQFPDLHSELNLSSLELGDSALYFCASSTSGYNEQFFGPGTRLTVL.

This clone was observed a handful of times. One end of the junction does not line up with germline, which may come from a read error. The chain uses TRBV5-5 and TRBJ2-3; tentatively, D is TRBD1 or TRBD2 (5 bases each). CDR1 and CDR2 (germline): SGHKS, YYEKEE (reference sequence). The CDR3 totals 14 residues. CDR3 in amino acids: CASRLGVASDTQYF. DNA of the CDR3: TGTGCCAGCAGATTGGGGGTAGCATCGGATACGCAGTATTTT.

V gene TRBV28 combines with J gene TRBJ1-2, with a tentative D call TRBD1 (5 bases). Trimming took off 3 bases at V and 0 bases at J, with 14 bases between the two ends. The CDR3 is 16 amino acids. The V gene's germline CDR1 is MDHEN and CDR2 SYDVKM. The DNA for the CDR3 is TGTGCCAGCAGTTTTATTAGCGGGGGAGCTAACTATGGCTACACCTTC. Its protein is CASSFISGGANYGYTF.

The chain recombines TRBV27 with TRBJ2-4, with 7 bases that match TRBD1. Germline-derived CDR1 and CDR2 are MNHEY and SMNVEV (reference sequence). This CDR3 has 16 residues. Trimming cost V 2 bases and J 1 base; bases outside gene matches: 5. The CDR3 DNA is TGTGCCAGCAGTTTAGAGGAACAGGGGGCCAAAAACATTCAGTACTTC. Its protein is CASSLEEQGAKNIQYF.

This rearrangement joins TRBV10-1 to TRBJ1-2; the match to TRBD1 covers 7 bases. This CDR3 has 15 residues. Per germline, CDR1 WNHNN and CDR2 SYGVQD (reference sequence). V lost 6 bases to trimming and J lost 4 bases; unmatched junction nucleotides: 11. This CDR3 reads CASSRTGDCFYGYTF. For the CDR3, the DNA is TGCGCCAGCAGCCGCACAGGGGATTGCTTCTATGGCTACACCTTC.

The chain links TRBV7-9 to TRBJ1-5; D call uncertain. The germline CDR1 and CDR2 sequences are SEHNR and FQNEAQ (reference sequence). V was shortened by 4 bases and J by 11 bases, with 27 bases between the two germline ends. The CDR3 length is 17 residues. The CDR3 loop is CASSSAGGPVTGSAQHF. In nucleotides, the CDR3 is TGTGCCAGCAGCTCCGCAGGAGGACCGGTAACCGGGTCAGCCCAGCATTTT.

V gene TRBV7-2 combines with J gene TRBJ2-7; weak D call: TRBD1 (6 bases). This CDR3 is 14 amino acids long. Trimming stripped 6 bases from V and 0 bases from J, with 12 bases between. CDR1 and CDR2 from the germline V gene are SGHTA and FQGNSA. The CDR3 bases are TGTGCCAGCAGGTCCGGGACACGCTCCTACGAGCAGTACTTC. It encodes CASRSGTRSYEQYF.

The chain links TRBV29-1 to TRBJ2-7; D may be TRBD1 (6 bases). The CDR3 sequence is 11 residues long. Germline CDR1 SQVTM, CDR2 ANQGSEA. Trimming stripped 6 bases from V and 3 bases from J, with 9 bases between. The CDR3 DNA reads TGCAGCGTGGTGGACAGCTACGAGCAGTACTTC. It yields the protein CSVVDSYEQYF.

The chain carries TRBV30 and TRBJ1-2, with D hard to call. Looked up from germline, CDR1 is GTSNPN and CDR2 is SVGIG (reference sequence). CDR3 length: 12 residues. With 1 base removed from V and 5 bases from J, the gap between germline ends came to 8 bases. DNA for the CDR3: TGTGCCTGGAGTGCTGACACGTATGGCTACACCTTC. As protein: CAWSADTYGYTF.

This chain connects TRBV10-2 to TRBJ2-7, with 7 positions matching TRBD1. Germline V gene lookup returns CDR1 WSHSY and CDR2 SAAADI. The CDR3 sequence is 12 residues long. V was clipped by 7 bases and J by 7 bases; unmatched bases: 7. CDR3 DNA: TGCGCCAGCAAGAGGGGGCCTGGGGAGCAGTACTTC. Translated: CASKRGPGEQYF.

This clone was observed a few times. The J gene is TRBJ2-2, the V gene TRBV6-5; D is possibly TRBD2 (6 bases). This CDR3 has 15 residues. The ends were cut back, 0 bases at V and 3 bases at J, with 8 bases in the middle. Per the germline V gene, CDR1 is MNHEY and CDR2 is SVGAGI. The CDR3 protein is CASSYSWGDTGELFF. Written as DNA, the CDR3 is TGTGCCAGCAGTTACTCCTGGGGGGACACCGGGGAGCTGTTTTTT.